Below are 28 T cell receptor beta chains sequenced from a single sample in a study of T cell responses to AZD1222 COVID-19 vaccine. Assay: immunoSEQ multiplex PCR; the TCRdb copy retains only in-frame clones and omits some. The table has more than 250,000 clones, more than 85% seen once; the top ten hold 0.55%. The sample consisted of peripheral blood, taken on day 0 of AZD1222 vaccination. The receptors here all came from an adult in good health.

The CDR3 DNA reads TGTGCCAGTAGCATTATCGGGACGAATGGCTACACCTTC. Protein product: CASSIIGTNGYTF. The chain combines TRBV19 with TRBJ1-2; possibly TRBD1 for D (5 bases). This CDR3 has 13 residues. Per germline, CDR1 LNHDA and CDR2 SQIVND (reference sequence). V lost 6 bases, J lost 6 bases, and 14 bases lay in between.

The CDR3: CASSLGGGSREQYF. In nucleotides, the CDR3 is TGCGCCAGCAGCTTAGGCGGGGGGTCAAGGGAGCAGTACTTC. This chain connects TRBV5-1 to TRBJ2-7; 8 positions agree with TRBD2. Trimming cost V 2 bases and J 7 bases; bases outside gene matches: 8. Germline V gene sequence: CDR1 SGHRS, CDR2 YFSETQ. This CDR3 spans 14 amino acids.

The CDR3 sequence is CASSLHRGINTEAFF. The CDR3 DNA reads TGTGCCAGCAGCTTACACAGGGGGATTAACACTGAAGCTTTCTTT. The chain links TRBV11-2 to TRBJ1-1; 8 bases line up with TRBD1. After removal of 2 bases from V and 2 bases from J, the junction contained 4 bases not matched to a gene. This CDR3 spans 15 amino acids. Germline lookup yields CDR1 SGHAT and CDR2 FQNNGV.

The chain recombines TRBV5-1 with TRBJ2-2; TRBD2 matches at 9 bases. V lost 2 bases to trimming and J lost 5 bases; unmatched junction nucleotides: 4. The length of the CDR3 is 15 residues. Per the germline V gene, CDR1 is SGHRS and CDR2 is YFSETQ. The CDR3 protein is CASSFGSGGTGELFF. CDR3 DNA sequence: TGCGCCAGCAGCTTTGGGAGCGGGGGGACCGGGGAGCTGTTTTTT.

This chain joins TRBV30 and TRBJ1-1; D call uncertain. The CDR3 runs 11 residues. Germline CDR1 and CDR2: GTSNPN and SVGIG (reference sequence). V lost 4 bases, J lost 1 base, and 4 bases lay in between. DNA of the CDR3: TGTGCCTGGAACCAGAACACTGAAGCTTTCTTT. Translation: CAWNQNTEAFF.

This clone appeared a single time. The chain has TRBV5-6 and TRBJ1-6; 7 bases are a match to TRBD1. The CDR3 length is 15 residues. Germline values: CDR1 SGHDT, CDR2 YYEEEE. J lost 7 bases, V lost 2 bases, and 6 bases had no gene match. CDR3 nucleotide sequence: TGTGCCAGCAGCTTCCGGGACAGACCCAATTCACCCCTCCACTTT. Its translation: CASSFRDRPNSPLHF.

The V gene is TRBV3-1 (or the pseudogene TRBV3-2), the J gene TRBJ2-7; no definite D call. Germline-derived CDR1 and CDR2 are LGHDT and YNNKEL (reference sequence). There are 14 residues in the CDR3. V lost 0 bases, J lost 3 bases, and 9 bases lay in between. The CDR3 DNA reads TGTGCCAGCAGCCAAGATTGGGCTGACTACGAGCAGTACTTC. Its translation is CASSQDWADYEQYF.

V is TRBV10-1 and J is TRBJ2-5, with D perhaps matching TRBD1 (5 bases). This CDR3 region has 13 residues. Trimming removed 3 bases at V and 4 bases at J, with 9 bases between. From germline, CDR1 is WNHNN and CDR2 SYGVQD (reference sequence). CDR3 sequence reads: CASSDRARETQYF. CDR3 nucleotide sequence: TGCGCCAGCAGTGACAGGGCTAGAGAGACCCAGTACTTC.

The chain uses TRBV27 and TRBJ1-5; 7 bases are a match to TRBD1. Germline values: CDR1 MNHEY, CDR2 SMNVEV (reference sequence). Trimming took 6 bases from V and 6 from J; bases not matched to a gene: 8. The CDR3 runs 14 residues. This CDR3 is CASRQGSTGQPQHF. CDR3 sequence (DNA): TGTGCCAGCAGACAGGGGTCCACGGGTCAGCCCCAGCATTTT.

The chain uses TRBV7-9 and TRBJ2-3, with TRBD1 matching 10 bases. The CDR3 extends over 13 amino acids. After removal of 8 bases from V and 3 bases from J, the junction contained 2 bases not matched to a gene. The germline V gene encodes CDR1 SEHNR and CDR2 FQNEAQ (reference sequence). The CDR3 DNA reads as TGTGCCAGCCGGACAGGGGGAACAGATACGCAGTATTTT. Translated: CASRTGGTDTQYF.

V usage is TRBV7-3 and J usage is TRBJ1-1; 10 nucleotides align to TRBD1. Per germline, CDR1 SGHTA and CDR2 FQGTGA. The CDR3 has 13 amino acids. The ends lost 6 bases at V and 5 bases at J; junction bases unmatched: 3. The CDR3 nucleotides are TGTGCCAGCAGGAGACAGGGGGCGACTGAAGCTTTCTTT. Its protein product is CASRRQGATEAFF. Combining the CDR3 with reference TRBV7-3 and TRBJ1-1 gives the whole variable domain GAGVSQTPSNKVTEKGKYVELRCDPISGHTALYWYRQSLGQGPEFLIYFQGTGAADDSGLPNDRFFAVRPEGSVSTLKIQRTERGDSAVYLCASRRQGATEAFFGQGTRLTVV.

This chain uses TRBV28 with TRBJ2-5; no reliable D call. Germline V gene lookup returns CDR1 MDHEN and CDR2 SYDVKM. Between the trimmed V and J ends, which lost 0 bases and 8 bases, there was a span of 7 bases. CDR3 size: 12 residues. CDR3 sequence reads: CASSLWAETQYF. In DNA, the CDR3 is TGTGCCAGCAGTTTATGGGCGGAAACCCAGTACTTC.

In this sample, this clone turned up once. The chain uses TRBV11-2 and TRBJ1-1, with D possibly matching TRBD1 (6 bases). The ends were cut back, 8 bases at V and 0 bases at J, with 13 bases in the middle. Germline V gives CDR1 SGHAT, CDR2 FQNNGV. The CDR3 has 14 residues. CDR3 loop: CASGAGDLNTEAFF. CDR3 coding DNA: TGTGCCAGCGGAGCAGGGGACTTGAACACTGAAGCTTTCTTT.

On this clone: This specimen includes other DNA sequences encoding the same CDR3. The chain's CDR3 is CSAARGTEAFF. Written as DNA, the CDR3 is TGCAGTGCTGCCCGGGGCACTGAAGCTTTCTTT. This chain uses TRBV20-1 with TRBJ1-1; D gene uncertain. Germline CDR1 and CDR2: DFQATT and SNEGSKA (reference sequence). The CDR3 has 11 amino acids. The germline V and J ends were trimmed by 5 bases and 4 bases, with 8 bases remaining between them.

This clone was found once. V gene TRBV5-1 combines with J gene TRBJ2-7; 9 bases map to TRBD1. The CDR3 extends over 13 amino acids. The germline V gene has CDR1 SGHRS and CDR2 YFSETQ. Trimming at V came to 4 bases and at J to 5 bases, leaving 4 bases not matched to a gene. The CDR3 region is CASSTGTGNEQYF. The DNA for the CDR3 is TGCGCCAGCAGCACCGGGACAGGGAACGAGCAGTACTTC.

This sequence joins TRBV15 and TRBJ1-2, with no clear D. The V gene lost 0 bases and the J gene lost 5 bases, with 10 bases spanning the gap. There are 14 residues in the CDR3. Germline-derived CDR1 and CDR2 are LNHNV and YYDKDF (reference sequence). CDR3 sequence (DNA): TGTGCCACCAGCAGAGATCGACCCGCTTATGGCTACACCTTC. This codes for CATSRDRPAYGYTF.

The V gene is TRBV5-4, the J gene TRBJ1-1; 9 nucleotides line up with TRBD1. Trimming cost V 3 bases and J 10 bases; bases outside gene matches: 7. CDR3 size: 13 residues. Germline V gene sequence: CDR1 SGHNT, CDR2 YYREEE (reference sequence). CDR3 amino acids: CASSSYRGRRAFF. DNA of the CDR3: TGTGCCAGCAGCTCTTACAGGGGGCGAAGAGCTTTCTTT.

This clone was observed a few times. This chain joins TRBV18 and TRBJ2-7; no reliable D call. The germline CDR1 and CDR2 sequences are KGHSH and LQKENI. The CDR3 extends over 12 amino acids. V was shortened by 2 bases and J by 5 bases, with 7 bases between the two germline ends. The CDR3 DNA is TGTGCCAGCTCACCAGGATCCAACGAGCAGTACTTC. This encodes CASSPGSNEQYF.

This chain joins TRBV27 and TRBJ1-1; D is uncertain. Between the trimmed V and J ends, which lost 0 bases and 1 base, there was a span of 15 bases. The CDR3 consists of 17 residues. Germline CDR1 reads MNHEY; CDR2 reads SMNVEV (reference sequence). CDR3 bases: TGTGCCAGCAGTTTATCCACTCCCGGAACTCGGAACACTGAAGCTTTCTTT. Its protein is CASSLSTPGTRNTEAFF.

The CDR3 coding sequence is TGTGCCAGCAGTGAACGGGGGGCCCCGGATACGCAGTATTTT. The encoded protein is CASSERGAPDTQYF. V gene TRBV2 combines with J gene TRBJ2-3; D is perhaps TRBD2 (7 bases). Germline V gives CDR1 SNHLY, CDR2 FYNNEI. Trimming took 2 bases from V and 6 from J, leaving 12 bases between them. This CDR3 spans 14 amino acids.

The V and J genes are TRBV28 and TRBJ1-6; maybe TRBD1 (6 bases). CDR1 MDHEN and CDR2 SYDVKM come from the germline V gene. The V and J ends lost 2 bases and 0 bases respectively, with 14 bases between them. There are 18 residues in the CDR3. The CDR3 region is CASSLPRGTSSYNSPLHF. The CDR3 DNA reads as TGTGCCAGCAGTTTACCAAGGGGGACCAGCTCCTATAATTCACCCCTCCACTTT.

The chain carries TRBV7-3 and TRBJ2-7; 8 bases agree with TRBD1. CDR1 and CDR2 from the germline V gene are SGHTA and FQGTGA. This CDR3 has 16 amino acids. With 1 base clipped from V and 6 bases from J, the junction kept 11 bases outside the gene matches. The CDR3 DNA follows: TGTGCCAGCAGCTTAATTTACAGGGGGGCTAACGGCGAGCAGTACTTC. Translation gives CASSLIYRGANGEQYF.

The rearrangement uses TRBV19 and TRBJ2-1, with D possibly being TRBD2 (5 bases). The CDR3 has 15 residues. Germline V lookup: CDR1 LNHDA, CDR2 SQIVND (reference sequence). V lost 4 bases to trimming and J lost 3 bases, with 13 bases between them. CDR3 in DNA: TGTGCCAGTAGTAATCTAGCTTTTGACTACAATGAGCAGTTCTTC. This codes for CASSNLAFDYNEQFF.

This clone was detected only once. CDR3 DNA: TGTGCCAGCAGCTTAAGGCGGCGGGATACGCAGTATTTT. Translation: CASSLRRRDTQYF. The chain links TRBV7-2 to TRBJ2-3, with D unclear. Trimming cost V 2 bases and J 6 bases, with 9 bases left between them. The CDR3 covers 13 residues. Per germline, CDR1 SGHTA and CDR2 FQGNSA. The entire variable domain, with the rest obtained from reference TRBV7-2 and TRBJ2-3, is as follows: GAGVSQSPSNKVTEKGKDVELRCDPISGHTALYWYRQSLGQGLEFLIYFQGNSAPDKSGLPSDRFSAERTGGSVSTLTIQRTQQEDSAVYLCASSLRRRDTQYFGPGTRLTVL.

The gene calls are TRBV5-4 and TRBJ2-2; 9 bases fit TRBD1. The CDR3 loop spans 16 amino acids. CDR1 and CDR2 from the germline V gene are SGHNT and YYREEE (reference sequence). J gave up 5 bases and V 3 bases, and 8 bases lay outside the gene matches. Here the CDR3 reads CASSSTGGFSTGELFF. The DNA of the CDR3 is TGTGCCAGCAGCTCCACAGGGGGCTTTTCTACCGGGGAGCTGTTTTTT.

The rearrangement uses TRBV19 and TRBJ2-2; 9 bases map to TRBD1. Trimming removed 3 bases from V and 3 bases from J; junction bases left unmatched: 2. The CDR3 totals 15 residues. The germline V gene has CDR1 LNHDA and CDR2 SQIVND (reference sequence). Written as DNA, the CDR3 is TGTGCCAGTAGTATGGGGACAGGGTACACCGGGGAGCTGTTTTTT. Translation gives CASSMGTGYTGELFF.

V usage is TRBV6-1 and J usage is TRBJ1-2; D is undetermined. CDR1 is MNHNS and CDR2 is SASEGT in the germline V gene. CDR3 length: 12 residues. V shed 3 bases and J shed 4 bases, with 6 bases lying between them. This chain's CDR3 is CASSELSYGYTF. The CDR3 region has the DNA TGTGCCAGCAGTGAGCTTTCCTATGGCTACACCTTC.

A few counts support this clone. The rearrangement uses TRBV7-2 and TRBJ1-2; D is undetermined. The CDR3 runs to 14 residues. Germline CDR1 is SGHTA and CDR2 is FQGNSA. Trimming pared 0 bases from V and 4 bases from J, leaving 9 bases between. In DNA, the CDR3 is TGTGCCAGCAGCTTAGCCCGGGCCCTCTATGGCTACACCTTC. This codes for CASSLARALYGYTF.